This paragraph covers one TCR beta chain sequence. These data originate in a study of blood T cell repertoires in COVID-19. How the authors handled the data: Cell counts per sample came from amplifying reference gene primers. The protocol was immunoSEQ multiplex PCR, while the TCRdb copy is restricted to in-frame clones and leaves out a portion. V and J calls and clone size come straight from that table; D and trimming were deduced from the DNA. The profile shows approximately 360,000 clones, 90% of them singletons. V was pared by 1 base and J by 2 bases, with 8 bases between. The CDR3 is made up of 14 amino acids. Germline V lookup: CDR1 SEHNR, CDR2 FQNEAQ (reference sequence).

The TCR sequence derives from a man aged 18 to 30 with active or convalescent COVID-19. Sequencing was carried out using peripheral blood. The V gene is TRBV7-9, the J gene TRBJ1-1; tentatively, D is TRBD1 (6 bases). Written as DNA, the CDR3 is TGTGCCAGCAGCTTAGGGGGGCTCAACACTGAAGCTTTCTTT. Translation gives CASSLGGLNTEAFF.